This T cell receptor beta chain was sequenced in a study of shared clonotypes between healthy human individuals (dated by TCRdb to between 2020 and 2021). Regarding the research as a whole: The cohort included a few men and a couple of women between 18 and 49 years of age. For each donor, CD4 naive and CD4 memory were each run on three plates, CD8 naive on two plates, and CD8 memory on one plate. The study deeply sequenced blood TCR repertoires of about 5 healthy adults to estimate repertoire size and the extent of clonotype sharing between individuals. Different laboratories and diverse techniques were used to prepare libraries and sequence TCR repertoires, to increase sequencing depth and limit assay-specific biases. Per donor, leukapheresis produced somewhere between about 0.94 and 10 billion PBMCs. The paper as a whole reports these results and caveats: Because the study included only a small number of donors, the genetic and exposure-history diversity represented was limited. Across several donors, 5% to 6% of naive CD4, 3% to 4% of naive CD8, 2% to 2.5% of memory CD4, and 0.4% to 0.45% of memory CD8 clonotypes were shared. Naive subsets generally had larger estimated clonotype richness than memory subsets. Pairwise subsampling led to the expectation that sequencing depth would affect the degree of clonotype sharing among donors. Rarefaction of sorted-subset datasets indicated incomplete sequencing despite the large sequencing depth. Compared with non-shared clonotypes, the clonotypes found in all four sorted-subset donors had higher generation probabilities. Sampling was restricted to blood, and TCR repertoires in tissues likely differ from the TCR repertoires found in blood.

CD8 naive samples were obtained by positive selection for CCR7 among CD45RO-negative cells, yielding a CD45RA+CCR7+ population from which TemRA cells were excluded. Healthy HIV-negative adults with no recently reported acute infections or vaccinations were included as donors. All donors were Caucasian adults living in Nashville, Tennessee, USA. Blood was obtained by leukapheresis, after which PBMCs were separated by Ficoll-Histopaque density gradient centrifugation and cryopreserved in liquid nitrogen vapor phase. Purity and quantity of every magnetically sorted T cell population were checked by analytical flow cytometry. Genomic DNA was isolated from each sorted fraction and quantified by UV absorbance on a Nanodrop 2000c. The CDR3 numbers 12 residues from cysteine through phenylalanine. Only CDR3 DNA is held: 36 bases, read in frame from base 1. CDR1 and CDR2 were assigned from the germline V gene as SNHLY and FYNNEI. At the junction V is shortened by 9 bases and J by 0 bases, with 3 bases in between.

A note on this clone: Its cognate antigen has yet to be identified. Per-nucleotide qualities are absent, and no much larger clonotype sits a single base away.

Using the deep immunoSEQ assay, multiplex PCR amplified TCR CDR3 regions from genomic DNA. Extracted genomic DNA from each cell subset was spread evenly across all wells of several immunoSEQ 96-well plates, with each plate serving as a replicate. For sorted subsets, around 200 ng genomic DNA, equal to some 28,000 T cell genomes, was loaded into each replicate PCR. Purified libraries were quantified with a Qubit 3.0 fluorometer, sized on a Bioanalyzer 2100, and re-quantified with the KAPA Library Quantification kit. Every immunoSEQ 96-well plate was sequenced on a dedicated single-read 150-cycle Illumina NextSeq 550 flow cell. In the paper's pipeline: Because the immunoSEQ output held only junctional sequences and lacked quality scores, the filtering could not match the filtering applied to full-length reads. Sequences were annotated with PyIR, a Python wrapper for IgBLAST v1.9, and V/J genes and CDR3 were assigned using IMGT germline references. Reads were removed for weak V/J assignments (E-value above 1e-6), missing CDR3, stop codons, out-of-frame junctions, or ambiguous translated residues. V3J clonotypes were defined by identical inferred V gene, J gene, and CDR3 amino acid sequence. The percentage overlap between two repertoires was calculated by dividing the number of shared unique clonotypes by the size of the smaller repertoire. Richness of each repertoire was evaluated using RTK rarefaction, the Chao1 estimator, and Recon v2.1 estimates of unobserved clonotypes. Generation probabilities were computed with OLGA for all TCRbeta clonotypes obtained by the gDNA method from four donors. Entries here come from immuneACCESS through TCRdb and include only in-frame sequences with V and J called. Some clones fail to appear in such tables; in the studies checked, an unresolved V gene covers under half of the shortfall, and the cause of the remainder is unknown. V and J calls and clone size follow that table, whereas D and trimming were derived from the DNA. For this sample there are around 1.9 million clones; over 85% appear just once. Clones ranked in the top ten supply about 1.7% of the sample.

The rearrangement joined TRBV2 to TRBJ2-6; the D gene is unclear. The sequence was collected from a man aged 18 to 29 in good health. Some clones in this sample may be carry-over from other donors' samples. What was sequenced was naive CD8+ T cells from PBMCs. The sample's cell subset or site label is to be understood as: CD45RA+CCR7+. The CDR3 region reads CARDSGANVLTF. The DNA is as follows: TGTGCCAGGGACTCTGGGGCCAACGTCCTGACTTTC.